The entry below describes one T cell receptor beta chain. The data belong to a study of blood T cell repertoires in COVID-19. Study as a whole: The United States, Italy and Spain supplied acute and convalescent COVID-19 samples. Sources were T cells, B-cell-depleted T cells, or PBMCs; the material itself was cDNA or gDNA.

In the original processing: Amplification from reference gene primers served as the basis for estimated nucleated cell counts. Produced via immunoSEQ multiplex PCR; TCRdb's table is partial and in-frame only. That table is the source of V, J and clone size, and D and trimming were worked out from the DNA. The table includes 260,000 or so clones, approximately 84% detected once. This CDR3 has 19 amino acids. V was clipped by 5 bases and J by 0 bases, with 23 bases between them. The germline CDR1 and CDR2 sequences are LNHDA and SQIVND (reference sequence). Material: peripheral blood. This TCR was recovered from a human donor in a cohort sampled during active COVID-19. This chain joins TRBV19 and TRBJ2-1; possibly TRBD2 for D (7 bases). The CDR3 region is CASSSLGRGGLSSYNEQFF. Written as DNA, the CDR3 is TGTGCCAGTAGTTCCCTGGGGCGCGGGGGCCTGAGCTCCTACAATGAGCAGTTCTTC.